These T cell receptor beta chains were read from a single sample in a study of beta chain features in type 1 diabetes. The method was immunoSEQ multiplex PCR; TCRdb's version includes in-frame clones alone and lacks a portion of them. Among about 620,000 clones listed, around 15% were seen once. The sequenced sample was naive CD4+ T cells from blood. The receptors shown here come from a man between 18 and 35 years old in good health. Each CDR3 is given with its conserved first and last residue. The D gene is left open where the match is weak. Clone size appears in some rows only: once, few, many, or a class for an expanded clone.

v_gene: TRBV21-1; d_gene: NA; abundance: NA; j_gene: TRBJ1-1; CDR3nt: TGTGCCAGCAGCGGTCCGCCCCGATGCCCTGAAGCTTTCTTT; CDR3aa: CASSGPPRCPEAFF
v_gene: TRBV13; d_gene: NA; abundance: many; j_gene: TRBJ2-4; CDR3nt: TGTGCCAGCAGCCAGCCCTTAGCCAAAAACATTCAGTACTTC; CDR3aa: CASSQPLAKNIQYF
v_gene: TRBV9; d_gene: NA; abundance: NA; j_gene: TRBJ2-2; CDR3nt: TGTGCCAGCAGCGGACAGGACACCGGGGAGCTGTTTTTT; CDR3aa: CASSGQDTGELFF
v_gene: TRBV27; d_gene: NA; abundance: NA; j_gene: TRBJ2-7; CDR3nt: TGTGCCAGCAGCACTAGGCCTGCGGCACCATACGAGCAGTACTTC; CDR3aa: CASSTRPAAPYEQYF
v_gene: TRBV18; d_gene: NA; abundance: few; j_gene: TRBJ1-2; CDR3nt: TGTGCCAGCTCACCACTTGTCCGGGAACAACTATTC; CDR3aa: CASSPLVREQLF
v_gene: TRBV19; d_gene: NA; abundance: few; j_gene: TRBJ2-6; CDR3nt: TGTGCCAGTAGGACCCCTGGGGCCAACGTCCTGACTTTC; CDR3aa: CASRTPGANVLTF
v_gene: TRBV7-2; d_gene: NA; abundance: few; j_gene: TRBJ1-2; CDR3nt: TGTGCCAGCAGCTTAGAGGGGCGGCATGGCTACACCTTC; CDR3aa: CASSLEGRHGYTF
v_gene: TRBV18; d_gene: NA; abundance: NA; j_gene: TRBJ2-7; CDR3nt: TGTGCCAGCTCACCACCGATCTTTCAGGTCAAAGAGTACGAGCAGTACTTC; CDR3aa: CASSPPIFQVKEYEQYF
v_gene: TRBV19; d_gene: NA; abundance: few; j_gene: TRBJ1-3; CDR3nt: TGTGCCAGTAGAGGGACCAAAGGCTCTGGAAACACCATATATTTT; CDR3aa: CASRGTKGSGNTIYF
v_gene: TRBV28; d_gene: TRBD2; abundance: NA; j_gene: TRBJ2-7; CDR3nt: TGTGCCGGGCGGACTAGCGGGAGTCGGGAGCAGTACTTC; CDR3aa: CAGRTSGSREQYF
v_gene: TRBV27; d_gene: TRBD1; abundance: few; j_gene: TRBJ2-3; CDR3nt: TGTGCCAGCAGACCGACAGGGGCAGATACGCAGTATTTT; CDR3aa: CASRPTGADTQYF
v_gene: TRBV6-5; d_gene: TRBD2; abundance: NA; j_gene: TRBJ2-1; CDR3nt: TGTGCCAGCAGTTACCCCCGGGGGGAGCGGCAGTTCTTC; CDR3aa: CASSYPRGERQFF
v_gene: TRBV9; d_gene: NA; abundance: few; j_gene: TRBJ1-4; CDR3nt: TGTGCCAGCAGCGCCGGGGCGGAGGGCGGGGGTGAAAAACTGTTTTTT; CDR3aa: CASSAGAEGGGEKLFF
v_gene: TRBV5-6; d_gene: NA; abundance: NA; j_gene: TRBJ2-2; CDR3nt: TGTGCCAGCAGCGGGACGGACAGACACACCGGGGAGCTGTTTTTT; CDR3aa: CASSGTDRHTGELFF
v_gene: TRBV11-3; d_gene: NA; abundance: few; j_gene: TRBJ2-7; CDR3nt: TGTGCCAGCAGCTTATCCGTAGGGGAGCAGTACTTC; CDR3aa: CASSLSVGEQYF
v_gene: TRBV27; d_gene: TRBD1; abundance: NA; j_gene: TRBJ1-2; CDR3nt: TGTGCCAGCAGTAACCGGGACAGGGGGTCGTATGGCTACACCTTC; CDR3aa: CASSNRDRGSYGYTF
v_gene: TRBV7-9; d_gene: NA; abundance: NA; j_gene: TRBJ2-1; CDR3nt: TGTGCCAGCCGCAACTACAATGAGCAGTTCTTC; CDR3aa: CASRNYNEQFF
v_gene: TRBV5-1; d_gene: NA; abundance: few; j_gene: TRBJ2-1; CDR3nt: TGCGCCAGCAGCTTGGCCCCCTCGGGTGAGCAGTTCTTC; CDR3aa: CASSLAPSGEQFF
v_gene: TRBV29-1; d_gene: NA; abundance: NA; j_gene: TRBJ2-7; CDR3nt: TGCAGCGTTGGAGCAGACTCCTACGAGCAGTACTTC; CDR3aa: CSVGADSYEQYF
v_gene: TRBV7-3; d_gene: TRBD2; abundance: NA; j_gene: TRBJ2-1; CDR3nt: TGTGCCAGCAGCAGCTTAGCGGGAGGGCCAGCCGCTGAGCAGTTCTTC; CDR3aa: CASSSLAGGPAAEQFF
v_gene: TRBV7-2; d_gene: TRBD1; abundance: few; j_gene: TRBJ1-4; CDR3nt: TGTGCCAGCAGCTGGGACAGGGTGGGGGAAAAACTGTTTTTT; CDR3aa: CASSWDRVGEKLFF
v_gene: TRBV29-1; d_gene: NA; abundance: NA; j_gene: TRBJ2-7; CDR3nt: TGCAGCGTTGAAACTGATTGGACAATTCGTTCCGAGCAGTACTTC; CDR3aa: CSVETDWTIRSEQYF
v_gene: TRBV7-9; d_gene: NA; abundance: NA; j_gene: TRBJ2-7; CDR3nt: TGTGCCAGCAGCTTTGGCGCCGGAAGAGAGCAGTACTTC; CDR3aa: CASSFGAGREQYF
v_gene: TRBV5-5; d_gene: NA; abundance: NA; j_gene: TRBJ2-2; CDR3nt: TGTGCCAGCAGGGATAAGAACACCGGGGAGCTGTTTTTT; CDR3aa: CASRDKNTGELFF
v_gene: TRBV5-6; d_gene: NA; abundance: few; j_gene: TRBJ2-2; CDR3nt: TGTGCCAGCAGCTTGGGGCGGAACACCGGGGAGCTGTTTTTT; CDR3aa: CASSLGRNTGELFF
v_gene: TRBV29-1; d_gene: NA; abundance: NA; j_gene: TRBJ2-7; CDR3nt: TGCAGCGTGGGGGGGGAATACCGGGACAGCTACGAGCAGTACTTC; CDR3aa: CSVGGEYRDSYEQYF
v_gene: TRBV10-3; d_gene: NA; abundance: NA; j_gene: TRBJ2-3; CDR3nt: TGTGCCACCCGGGGTGGCGGAATTTCCACAGATACGCAGTATTTT; CDR3aa: CATRGGGISTDTQYF
v_gene: TRBV18; d_gene: TRBD2; abundance: NA; j_gene: TRBJ2-7; CDR3nt: TGTGCCAGCTCACCACCGGGACTAGCGGGAAACTCCTACGAGCAGTACTTC; CDR3aa: CASSPPGLAGNSYEQYF
v_gene: TRBV4-3; d_gene: NA; abundance: NA; j_gene: TRBJ2-1; CDR3nt: TGCGCCAGCAGCCAAGGACTTCCTTTAGCGAGTTCCTACAATGAGCAGTTCTTC; CDR3aa: CASSQGLPLASSYNEQFF
v_gene: TRBV6-1; d_gene: NA; abundance: NA; j_gene: TRBJ1-1; CDR3nt: TGTGCCAGCAGTGCCTTAGGACTGTGGGATGAAGCTTTCTTT; CDR3aa: CASSALGLWDEAFF
v_gene: TRBV27; d_gene: NA; abundance: NA; j_gene: TRBJ2-5; CDR3nt: TGTGCCAGCAGTTTCAGGTGGAAAGAGACCCAGTACTTC; CDR3aa: CASSFRWKETQYF